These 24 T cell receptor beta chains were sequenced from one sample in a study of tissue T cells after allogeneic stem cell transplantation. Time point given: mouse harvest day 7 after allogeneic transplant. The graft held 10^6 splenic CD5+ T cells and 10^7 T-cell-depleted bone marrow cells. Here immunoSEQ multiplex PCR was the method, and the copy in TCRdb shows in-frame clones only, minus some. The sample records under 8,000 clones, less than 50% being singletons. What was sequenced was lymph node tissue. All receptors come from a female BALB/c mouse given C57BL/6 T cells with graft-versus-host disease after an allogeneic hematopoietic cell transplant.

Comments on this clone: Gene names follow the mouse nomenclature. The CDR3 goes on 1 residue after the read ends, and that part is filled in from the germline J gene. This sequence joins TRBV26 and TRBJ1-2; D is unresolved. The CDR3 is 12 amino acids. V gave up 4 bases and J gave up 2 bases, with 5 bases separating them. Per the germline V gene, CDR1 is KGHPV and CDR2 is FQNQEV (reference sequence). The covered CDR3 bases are TGTGCCAGCAGTCAACAGAACTCCGACTACACC. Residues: CASSQQNSDYT. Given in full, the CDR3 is CASSQQNSDYTF.

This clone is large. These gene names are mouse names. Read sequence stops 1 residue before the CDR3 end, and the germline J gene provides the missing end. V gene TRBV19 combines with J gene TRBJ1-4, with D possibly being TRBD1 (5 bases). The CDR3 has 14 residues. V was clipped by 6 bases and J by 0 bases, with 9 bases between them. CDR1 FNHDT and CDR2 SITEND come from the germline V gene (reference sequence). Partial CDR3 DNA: TGTGCCAGCAAGGACAACTTTTCCAACGAAAGATTATTT. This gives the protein CASKDNFSNERLF. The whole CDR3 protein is CASKDNFSNERLFF.

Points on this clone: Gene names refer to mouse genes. CDR3 loop: CASGDPGLGGQGDTQYF. The sequenced part of the CDR3 DNA is TGTGCCAGCGGTGATCCGGGACTGGGGGGGCAGGGAGACACCCAGTAC. The gene calls are TRBV13-2 and TRBJ2-5; 14 bases match TRBD2. The DNA ends 1 residue before the CDR3 does, and the rest of the CDR3 is filled in from the germline J gene. This CDR3 has 17 amino acids. Germline V gene sequence: CDR1 NNHNN, CDR2 SYGAGS (reference sequence). V lost 1 base and J lost 5; bases outside the gene matches: 6.

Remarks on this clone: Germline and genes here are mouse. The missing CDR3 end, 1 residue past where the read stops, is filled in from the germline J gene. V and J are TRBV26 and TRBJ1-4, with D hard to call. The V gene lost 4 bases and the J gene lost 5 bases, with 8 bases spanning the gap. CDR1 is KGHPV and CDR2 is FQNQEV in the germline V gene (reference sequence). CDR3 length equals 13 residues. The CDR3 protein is CASSRDTNERLFF. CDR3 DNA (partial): TGTGCCAGCAGTCGAGACACAAACGAAAGATTATTT.

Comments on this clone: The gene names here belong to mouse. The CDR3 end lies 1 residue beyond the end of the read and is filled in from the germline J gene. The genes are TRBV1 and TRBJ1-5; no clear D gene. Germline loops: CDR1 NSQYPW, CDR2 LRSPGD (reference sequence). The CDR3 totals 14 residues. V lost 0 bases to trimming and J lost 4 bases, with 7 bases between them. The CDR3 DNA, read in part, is TGCACCTGCAGTGCAGAACAAGCAAACCAGGCTCCGCTT. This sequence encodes CTCSAEQANQAPL. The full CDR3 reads CTCSAEQANQAPLF.

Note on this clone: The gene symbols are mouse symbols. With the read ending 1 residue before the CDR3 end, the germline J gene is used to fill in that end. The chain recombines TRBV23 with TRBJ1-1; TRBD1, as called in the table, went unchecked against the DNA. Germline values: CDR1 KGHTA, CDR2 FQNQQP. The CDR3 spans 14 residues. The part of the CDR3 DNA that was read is TGCTCCAGCAGTCAACACAGGGAGAGAACAGAAGTCTTC. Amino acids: CSSSQHRERTEVF. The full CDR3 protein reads CSSSQHRERTEVFF.

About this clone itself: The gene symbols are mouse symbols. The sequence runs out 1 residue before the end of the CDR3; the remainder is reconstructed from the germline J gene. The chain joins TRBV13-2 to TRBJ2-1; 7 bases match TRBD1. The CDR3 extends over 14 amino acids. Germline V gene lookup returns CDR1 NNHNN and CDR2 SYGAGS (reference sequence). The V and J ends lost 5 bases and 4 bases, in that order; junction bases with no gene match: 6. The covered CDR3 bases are TGTGCCAGCGGACCGGGACAGAAATATGCTGAGCAGTTC. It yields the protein CASGPGQKYAEQF. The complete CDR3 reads CASGPGQKYAEQFF.

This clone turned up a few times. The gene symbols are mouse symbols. Partial CDR3 DNA: TGTGCTAGCAGTTTTGAGGGGAAGAACACAGAAGTCTTC. This codes for CASSFEGKNTEVF. The CDR3 reads in full as CASSFEGKNTEVFF. The V and J genes are TRBV29 and TRBJ1-1; a weak D match, TRBD1 (5 bases). The read gets to within 1 residue of the CDR3 end, and the germline J gene fills in the rest. Germline V gene lookup returns CDR1 MSHET and CDR2 SYDVDS. V gave up 3 bases and J gave up 0 bases, with 8 bases separating them. This CDR3 comprises 14 residues.

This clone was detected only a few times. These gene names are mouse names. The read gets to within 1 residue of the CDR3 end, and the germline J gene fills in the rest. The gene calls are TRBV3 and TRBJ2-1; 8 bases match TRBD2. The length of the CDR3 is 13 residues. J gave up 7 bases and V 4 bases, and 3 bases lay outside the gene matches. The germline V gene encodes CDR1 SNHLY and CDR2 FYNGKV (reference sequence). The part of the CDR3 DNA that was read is TGTGCCAGCAGCTCCCGGACTGGGGCTGAGCAGTTC. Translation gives CASSSRTGAEQF. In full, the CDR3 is CASSSRTGAEQFF.

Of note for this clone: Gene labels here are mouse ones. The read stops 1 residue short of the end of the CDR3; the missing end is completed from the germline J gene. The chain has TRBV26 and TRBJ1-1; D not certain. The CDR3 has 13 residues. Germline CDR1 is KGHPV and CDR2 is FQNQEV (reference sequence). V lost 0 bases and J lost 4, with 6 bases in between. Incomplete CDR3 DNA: TGTGCCAGCAGTCTGTCGAAAATCACAGAAGTCTTC. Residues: CASSLSKITEVF. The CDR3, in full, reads CASSLSKITEVFF.

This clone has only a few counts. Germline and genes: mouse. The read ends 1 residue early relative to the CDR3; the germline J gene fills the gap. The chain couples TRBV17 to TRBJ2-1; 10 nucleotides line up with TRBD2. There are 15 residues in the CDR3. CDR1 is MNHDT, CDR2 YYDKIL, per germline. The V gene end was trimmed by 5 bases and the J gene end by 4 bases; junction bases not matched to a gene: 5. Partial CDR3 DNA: TGTGCTAGCAGTCCTGACTGGGGGGTTTATGCTGAGCAGTTC. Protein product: CASSPDWGVYAEQF. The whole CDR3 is CASSPDWGVYAEQFF.

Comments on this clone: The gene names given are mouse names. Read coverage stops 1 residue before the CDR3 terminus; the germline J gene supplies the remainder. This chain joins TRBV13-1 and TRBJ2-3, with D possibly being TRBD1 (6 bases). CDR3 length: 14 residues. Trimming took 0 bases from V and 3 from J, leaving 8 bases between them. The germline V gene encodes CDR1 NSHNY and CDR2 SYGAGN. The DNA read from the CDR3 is TGTGCCAGCAGTGATGGGGGGACAGCAGAAACGCTGTAT. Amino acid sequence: CASSDGGTAETLY. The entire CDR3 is CASSDGGTAETLYF.

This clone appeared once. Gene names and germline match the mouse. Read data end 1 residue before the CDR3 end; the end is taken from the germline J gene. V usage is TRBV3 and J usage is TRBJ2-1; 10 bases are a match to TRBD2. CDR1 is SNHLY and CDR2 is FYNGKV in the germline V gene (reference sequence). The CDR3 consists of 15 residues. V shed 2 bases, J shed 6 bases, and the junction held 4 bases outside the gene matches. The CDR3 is CASSLRLGGLAEQFF. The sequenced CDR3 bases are TGTGCCAGCAGCTTACGGCTGGGGGGGCTTGCTGAGCAGTTC.

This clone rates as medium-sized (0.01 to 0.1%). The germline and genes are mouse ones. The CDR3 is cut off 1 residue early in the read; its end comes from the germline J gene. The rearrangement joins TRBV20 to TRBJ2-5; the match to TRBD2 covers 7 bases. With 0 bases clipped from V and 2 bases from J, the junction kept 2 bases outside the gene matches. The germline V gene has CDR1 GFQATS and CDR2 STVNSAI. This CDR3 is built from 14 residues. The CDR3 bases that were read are TGTGGTGCTAGGGATGCTGGGGGCCAAGACACCCAGTAC. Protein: CGARDAGGQDTQY. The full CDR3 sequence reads CGARDAGGQDTQYF.

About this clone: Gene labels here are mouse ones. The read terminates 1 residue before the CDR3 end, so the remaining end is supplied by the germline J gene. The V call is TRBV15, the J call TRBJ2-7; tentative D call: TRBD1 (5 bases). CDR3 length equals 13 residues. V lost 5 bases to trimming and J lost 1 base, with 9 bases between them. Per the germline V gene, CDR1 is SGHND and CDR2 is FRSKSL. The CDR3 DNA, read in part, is TGTGCCAGCAGTCCACAGGTATCCTATGAACAGTAC. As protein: CASSPQVSYEQY. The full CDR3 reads CASSPQVSYEQYF. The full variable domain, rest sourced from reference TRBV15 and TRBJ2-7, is DAGVTQTPRHEVAEKGQTIILKCEPVSGHNDLFWYRQTKIQGLELLSYFRSKSLMEDGGAFKDRFKAEMLNSSFSTLKIQPTEPKDSAVYLCASSPQVSYEQYFGPGTRLTVL.

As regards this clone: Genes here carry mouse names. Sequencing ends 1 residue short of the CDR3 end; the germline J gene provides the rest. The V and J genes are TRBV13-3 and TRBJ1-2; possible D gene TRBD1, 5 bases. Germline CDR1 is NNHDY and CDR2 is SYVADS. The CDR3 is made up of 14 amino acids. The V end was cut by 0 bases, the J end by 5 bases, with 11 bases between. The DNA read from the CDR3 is TGTGCCAGCAGTGATGGAGGGGAAGAATCCGACTACACC. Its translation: CASSDGGEESDYT. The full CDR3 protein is CASSDGGEESDYTF.

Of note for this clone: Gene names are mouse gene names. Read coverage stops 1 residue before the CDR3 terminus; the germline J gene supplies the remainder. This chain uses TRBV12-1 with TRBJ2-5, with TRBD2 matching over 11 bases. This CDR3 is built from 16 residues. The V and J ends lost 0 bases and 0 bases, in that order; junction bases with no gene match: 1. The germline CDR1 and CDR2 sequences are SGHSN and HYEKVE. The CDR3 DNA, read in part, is TGTGCCAGCTCTCTCGACTGGGGGGGAAACCAAGACACCCAGTAC. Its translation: CASSLDWGGNQDTQY. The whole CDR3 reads CASSLDWGGNQDTQYF.

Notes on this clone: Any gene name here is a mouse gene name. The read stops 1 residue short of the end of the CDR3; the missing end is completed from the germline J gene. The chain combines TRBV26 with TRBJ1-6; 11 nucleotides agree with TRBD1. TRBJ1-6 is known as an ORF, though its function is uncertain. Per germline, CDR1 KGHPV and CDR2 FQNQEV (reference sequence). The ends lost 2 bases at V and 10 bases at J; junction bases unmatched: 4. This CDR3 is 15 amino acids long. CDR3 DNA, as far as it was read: TGTGCCAGCAGTCTGACCGGGACAGGGGGATCGCCCCTCTAC. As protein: CASSLTGTGGSPLY. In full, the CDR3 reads CASSLTGTGGSPLYF.

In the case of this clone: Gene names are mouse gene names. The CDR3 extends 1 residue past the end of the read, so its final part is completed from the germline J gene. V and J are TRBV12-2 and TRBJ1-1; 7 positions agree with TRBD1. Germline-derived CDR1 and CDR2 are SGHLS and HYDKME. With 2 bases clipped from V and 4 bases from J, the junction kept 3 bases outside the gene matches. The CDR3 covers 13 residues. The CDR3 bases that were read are TGTGCCAGCTCTCCGACAGGGCCCACAGAAGTCTTC. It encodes CASSPTGPTEVF. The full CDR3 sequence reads CASSPTGPTEVFF. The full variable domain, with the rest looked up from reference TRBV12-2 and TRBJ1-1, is NSGVVQSPRYIIKGKGERSILKCIPISGHLSVAWYQQTQGQELKFFIQHYDKMERDKGNLPSRFSVQQFDDYHSEMNMSALELEDSAVYFCASSPTGPTEVFFGKGTRLTVV.

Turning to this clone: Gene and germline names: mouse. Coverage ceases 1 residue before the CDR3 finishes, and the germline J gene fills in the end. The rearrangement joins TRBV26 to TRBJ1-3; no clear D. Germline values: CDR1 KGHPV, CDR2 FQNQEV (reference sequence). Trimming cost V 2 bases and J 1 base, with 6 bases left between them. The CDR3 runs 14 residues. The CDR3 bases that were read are TGTGCCAGCAGTCTGAGACAATCTGGAAATACGCTCTAT. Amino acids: CASSLRQSGNTLY. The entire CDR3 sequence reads CASSLRQSGNTLYF.

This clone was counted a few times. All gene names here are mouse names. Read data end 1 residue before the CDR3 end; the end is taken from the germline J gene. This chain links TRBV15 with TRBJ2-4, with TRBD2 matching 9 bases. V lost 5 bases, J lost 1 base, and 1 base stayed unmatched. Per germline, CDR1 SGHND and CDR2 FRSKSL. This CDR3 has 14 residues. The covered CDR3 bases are TGTGCCAGCAGTAGGACTGGGGGTCAAAACACCTTGTAC. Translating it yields CASSRTGGQNTLY. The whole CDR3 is CASSRTGGQNTLYF.

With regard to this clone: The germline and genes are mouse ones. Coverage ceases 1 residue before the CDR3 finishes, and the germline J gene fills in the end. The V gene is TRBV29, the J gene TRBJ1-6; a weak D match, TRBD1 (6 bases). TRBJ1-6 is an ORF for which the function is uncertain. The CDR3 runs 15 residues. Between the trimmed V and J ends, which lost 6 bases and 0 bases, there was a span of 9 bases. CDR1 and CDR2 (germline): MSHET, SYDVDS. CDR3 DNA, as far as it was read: TGTGCTAGCAGGAGGGACATTTCCTATAATTCGCCCCTCTAC. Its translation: CASRRDISYNSPLY. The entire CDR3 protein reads CASRRDISYNSPLYF.

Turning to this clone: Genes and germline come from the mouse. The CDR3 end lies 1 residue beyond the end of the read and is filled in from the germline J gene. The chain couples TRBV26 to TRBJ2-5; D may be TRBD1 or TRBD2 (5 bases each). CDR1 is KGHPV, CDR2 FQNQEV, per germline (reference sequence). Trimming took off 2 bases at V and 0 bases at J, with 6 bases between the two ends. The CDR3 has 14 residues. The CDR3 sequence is CASSLGANQDTQYF. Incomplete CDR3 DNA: TGTGCCAGCAGTCTGGGGGCAAACCAAGACACCCAGTAC.

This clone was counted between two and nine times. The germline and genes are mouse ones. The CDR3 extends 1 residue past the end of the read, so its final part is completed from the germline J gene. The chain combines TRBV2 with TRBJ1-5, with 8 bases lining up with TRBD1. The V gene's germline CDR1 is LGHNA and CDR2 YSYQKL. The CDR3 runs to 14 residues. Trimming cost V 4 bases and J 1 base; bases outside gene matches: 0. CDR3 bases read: TGTGCCAGCAGCCGGGACAGGAACAACCAGGCTCCGCTT. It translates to CASSRDRNNQAPL. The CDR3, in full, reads CASSRDRNNQAPLF.